The clone carrying this TCR beta chain was counted many times. Its antigen remains unknown. Germline V lookup: CDR1 SGHRS, CDR2 YFSETQ. V lost 0 bases and J 2 bases, leaving 11 bases between the germline ends. This CDR3 comprises 15 residues. This entry is derived from a study of blood T cells in healthy people across ages. Alongside a J-beta primer mix, a sample-barcoded 5' primer served in a second PCR lasting roughly 6 to 11 cycles. Researchers report that a template-switch adaptor with 12 random nucleotides tagged each cDNA molecule. One entry per CDR3 protein results from TCRdb running MiXCR on the 5' RACE reads. The repertoire holds fewer than 1.5 million distinct CDR3 sequences, roughly 45% seen once, with 7.9% in the top ten. Study-wide results and caveats: Naive CD4+ cell counts and diversity both ran higher in long-lived than in aged donors.

This chain links TRBV5-1 with TRBJ1-2, with D tentatively TRBD1 (6 bases). The clonotype comes from a woman between 18 and 29 years old in good health. The sequenced material came from blood. The chain's CDR3 is CASSLEQGNNYGYTF. CDR3 in DNA: TGCGCCAGCAGCTTGGAACAGGGAAACAACTATGGCTACACCTTC.